This TCR beta chain was sequenced in a study of T cell responses to AZD1222 COVID-19 vaccine. Sequenced by immunoSEQ multiplex PCR; TCRdb stores in-frame clones only, minus some. The sample includes 100,000 or so clones, over 75% of them seen just once. V lost 2 bases and J lost 0, with 7 bases in between. CDR1 and CDR2 (germline): MNHEY, SVGAGI. The CDR3 contains 14 residues. As regards this clone: Its specificity is unknown.

Study results and limitations: Donors, mostly white British, included more females; clonal diversity was possibly underestimated.

The origin of this receptor is an adult in good health. The specimen comprised peripheral blood, sampled on day 0 of AZD1222 vaccination. The V call is TRBV6-5, the J call TRBJ1-1, with D maybe TRBD1 (5 bases). The CDR3 loop reads CASSYQGMNTEAFF. The CDR3 region has the DNA TGTGCCAGCAGTTACCAGGGAATGAACACTGAAGCTTTCTTT.